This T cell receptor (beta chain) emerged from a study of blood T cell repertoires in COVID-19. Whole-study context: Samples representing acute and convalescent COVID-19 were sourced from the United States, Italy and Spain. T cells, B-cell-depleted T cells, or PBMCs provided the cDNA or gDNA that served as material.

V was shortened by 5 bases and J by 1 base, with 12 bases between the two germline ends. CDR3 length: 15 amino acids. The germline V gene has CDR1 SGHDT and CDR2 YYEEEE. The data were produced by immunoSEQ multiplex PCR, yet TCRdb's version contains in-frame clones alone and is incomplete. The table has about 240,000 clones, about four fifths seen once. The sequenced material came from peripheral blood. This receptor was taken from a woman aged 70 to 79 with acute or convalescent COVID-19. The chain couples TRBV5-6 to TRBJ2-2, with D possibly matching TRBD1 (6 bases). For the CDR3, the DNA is TGTGCCAGCAGTCCACAGGGCGTGAACACCGGGGAGCTGTTTTTT. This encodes CASSPQGVNTGELFF.